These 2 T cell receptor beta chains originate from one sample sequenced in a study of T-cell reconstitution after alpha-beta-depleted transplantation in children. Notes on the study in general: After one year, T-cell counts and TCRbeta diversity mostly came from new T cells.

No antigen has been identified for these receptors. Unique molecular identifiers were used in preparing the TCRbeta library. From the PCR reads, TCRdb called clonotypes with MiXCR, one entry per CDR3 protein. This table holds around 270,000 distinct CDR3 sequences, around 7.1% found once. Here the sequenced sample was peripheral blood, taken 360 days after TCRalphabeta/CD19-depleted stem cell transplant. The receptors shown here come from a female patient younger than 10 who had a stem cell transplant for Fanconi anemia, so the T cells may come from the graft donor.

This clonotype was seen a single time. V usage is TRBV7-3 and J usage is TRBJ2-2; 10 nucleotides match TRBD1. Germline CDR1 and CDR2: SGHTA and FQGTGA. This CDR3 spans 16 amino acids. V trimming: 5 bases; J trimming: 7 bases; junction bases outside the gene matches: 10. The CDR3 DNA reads TGTGCCAGCAGCAAGAGGACAGGGGGTAACCACGGGGAGCTGTTTTTT. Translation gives CASSKRTGGNHGELFF. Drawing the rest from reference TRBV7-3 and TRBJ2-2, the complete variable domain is GAGVSQTPSNKVTEKGKYVELRCDPISGHTALYWYRQSLGQGPEFLIYFQGTGAADDSGLPNDRFFAVRPEGSVSTLKIQRTERGDSAVYLCASSKRTGGNHGELFFGEGSRLTVL.

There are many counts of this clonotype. DNA for the CDR3: TGTGCCAGCAGCCTCGGGACAGGGAGGGCCACTGGAAACACCATATATTTT. Amino acids: CASSLGTGRATGNTIYF. J is TRBJ1-3 and V is TRBV4-2; 9 positions match TRBD1. CDR3 length equals 17 residues. The V gene end was trimmed by 4 bases and the J gene end by 2 bases; junction bases not matched to a gene: 9. The germline V gene has CDR1 LGHNA and CDR2 YNFKEQ.